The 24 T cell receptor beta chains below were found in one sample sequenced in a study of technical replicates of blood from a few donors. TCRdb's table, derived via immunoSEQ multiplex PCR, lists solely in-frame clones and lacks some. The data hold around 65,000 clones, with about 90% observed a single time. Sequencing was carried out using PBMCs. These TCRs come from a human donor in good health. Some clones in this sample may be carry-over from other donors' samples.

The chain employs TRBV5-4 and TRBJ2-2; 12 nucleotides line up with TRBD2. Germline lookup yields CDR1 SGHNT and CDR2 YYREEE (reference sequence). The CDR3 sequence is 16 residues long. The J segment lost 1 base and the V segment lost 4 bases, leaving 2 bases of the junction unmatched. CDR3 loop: CASSRTSGMNTGELFF. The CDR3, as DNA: TGTGCCAGCAGCCGGACTAGCGGGATGAACACCGGGGAGCTGTTTTTT.

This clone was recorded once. The CDR3 protein is CASRSPLHF. CDR3 DNA sequence: TGTGCCAGTAGGAGCCCCCTCCACTTT. The V gene is TRBV19, the J gene TRBJ1-6; no definite D call. Per germline, CDR1 LNHDA and CDR2 SQIVND (reference sequence). The CDR3 sequence is 9 residues long. Trimming cost V 6 bases and J 13 bases, with 4 bases left between them.

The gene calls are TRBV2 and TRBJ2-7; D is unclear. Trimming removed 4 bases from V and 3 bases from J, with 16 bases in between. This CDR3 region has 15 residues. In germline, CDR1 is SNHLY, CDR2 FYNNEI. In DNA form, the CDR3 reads TGTGCCAGCAGTGTTCGACTCCTTACCCTCTACGAGCAGTACTTC. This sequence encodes CASSVRLLTLYEQYF.

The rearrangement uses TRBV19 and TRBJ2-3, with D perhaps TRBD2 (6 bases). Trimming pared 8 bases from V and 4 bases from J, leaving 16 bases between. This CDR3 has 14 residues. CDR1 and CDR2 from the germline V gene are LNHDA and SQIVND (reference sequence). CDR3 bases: TGTGCCAGTGGACTCCCGGGAGCGGCAGATACGCAGTATTTT. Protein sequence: CASGLPGAADTQYF.

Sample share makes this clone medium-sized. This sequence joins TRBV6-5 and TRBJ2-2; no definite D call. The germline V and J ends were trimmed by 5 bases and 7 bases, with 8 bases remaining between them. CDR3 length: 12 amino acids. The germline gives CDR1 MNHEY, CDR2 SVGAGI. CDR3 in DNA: TGTGCCAGCAGTCCCGGTGTCGGGGAGCTGTTTTTT. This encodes CASSPGVGELFF.

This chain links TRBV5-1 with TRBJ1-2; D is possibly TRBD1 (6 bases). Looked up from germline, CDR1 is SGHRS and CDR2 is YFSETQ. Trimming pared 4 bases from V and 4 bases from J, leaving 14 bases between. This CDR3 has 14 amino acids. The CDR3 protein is CASSPGGQTYGYTF. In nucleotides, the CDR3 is TGCGCCAGCAGCCCAGGCGGACAGACCTATGGCTACACCTTC.

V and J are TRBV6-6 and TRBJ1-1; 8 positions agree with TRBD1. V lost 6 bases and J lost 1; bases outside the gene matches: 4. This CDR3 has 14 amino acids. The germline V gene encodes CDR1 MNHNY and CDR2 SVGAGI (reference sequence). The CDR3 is CASSQGAQNTEAFF. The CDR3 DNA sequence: TGTGCCAGCAGCCAGGGGGCCCAGAACACTGAAGCTTTCTTT.

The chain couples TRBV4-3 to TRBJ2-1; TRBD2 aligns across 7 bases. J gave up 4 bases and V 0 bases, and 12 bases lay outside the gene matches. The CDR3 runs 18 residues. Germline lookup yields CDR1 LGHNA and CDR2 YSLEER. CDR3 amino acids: CASSQDRGRRSWYNEQFF. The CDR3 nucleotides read TGCGCCAGCAGCCAAGATCGCGGGAGAAGATCATGGTACAATGAGCAGTTCTTC.

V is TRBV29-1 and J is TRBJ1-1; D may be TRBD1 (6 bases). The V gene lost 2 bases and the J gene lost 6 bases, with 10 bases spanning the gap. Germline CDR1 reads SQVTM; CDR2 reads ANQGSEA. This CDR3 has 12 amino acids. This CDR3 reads CSVERGGPEAFF. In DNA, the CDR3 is TGCAGCGTTGAAAGGGGGGGTCCTGAAGCTTTCTTT.

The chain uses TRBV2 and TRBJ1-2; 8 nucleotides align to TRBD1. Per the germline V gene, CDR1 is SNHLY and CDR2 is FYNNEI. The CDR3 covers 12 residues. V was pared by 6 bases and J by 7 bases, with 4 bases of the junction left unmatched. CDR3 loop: CASSAGTGGYTF. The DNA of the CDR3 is TGTGCCAGCAGCGCCGGGACAGGTGGCTACACCTTC.

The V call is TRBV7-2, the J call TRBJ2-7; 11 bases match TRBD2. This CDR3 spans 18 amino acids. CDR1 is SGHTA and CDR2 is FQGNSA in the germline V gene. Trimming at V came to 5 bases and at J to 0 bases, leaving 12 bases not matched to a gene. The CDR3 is CASSPRLSSGRGSYEQYF. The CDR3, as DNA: TGTGCCAGCAGCCCCAGACTCAGTAGCGGGAGGGGCTCCTACGAGCAGTACTTC.

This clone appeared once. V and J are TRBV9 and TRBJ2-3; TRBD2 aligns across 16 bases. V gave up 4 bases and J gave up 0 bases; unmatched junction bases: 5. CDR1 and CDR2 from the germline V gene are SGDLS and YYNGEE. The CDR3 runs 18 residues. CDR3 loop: CASSSGTSGGASTDTQYF. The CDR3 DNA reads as TGTGCCAGCAGCTCCGGGACTAGCGGGGGGGCCAGCACAGATACGCAGTATTTT. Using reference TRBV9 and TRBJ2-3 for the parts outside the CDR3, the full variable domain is DSGVTQTPKHLITATGQRVTLRCSPRSGDLSVYWYQQSLDQGLQFLIQYYNGEERAKGNILERFSAQQFPDLHSELNLSSLELGDSALYFCASSSGTSGGASTDTQYFGPGTRLTVL.

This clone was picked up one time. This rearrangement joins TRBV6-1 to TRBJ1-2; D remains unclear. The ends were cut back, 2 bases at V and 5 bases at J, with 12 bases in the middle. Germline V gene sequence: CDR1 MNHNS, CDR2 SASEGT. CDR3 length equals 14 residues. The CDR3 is CASSEYSLWYGYTF. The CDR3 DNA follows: TGTGCCAGCAGTGAATACTCCTTATGGTATGGCTACACCTTC.

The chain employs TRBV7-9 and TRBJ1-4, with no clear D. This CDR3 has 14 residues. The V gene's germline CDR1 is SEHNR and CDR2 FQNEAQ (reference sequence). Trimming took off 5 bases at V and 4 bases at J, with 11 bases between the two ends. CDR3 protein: CASSTHRNNEKLFF. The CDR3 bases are TGTGCCAGCAGCACACATCGTAATAATGAAAAACTGTTTTTT.

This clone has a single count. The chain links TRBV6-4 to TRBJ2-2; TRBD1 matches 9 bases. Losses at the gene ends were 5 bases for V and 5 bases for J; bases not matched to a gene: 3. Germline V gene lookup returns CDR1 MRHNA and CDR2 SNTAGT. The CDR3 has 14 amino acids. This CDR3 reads CASSPGQGTGELFF. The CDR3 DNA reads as TGTGCCAGCAGTCCGGGACAGGGAACCGGGGAGCTGTTTTTT.

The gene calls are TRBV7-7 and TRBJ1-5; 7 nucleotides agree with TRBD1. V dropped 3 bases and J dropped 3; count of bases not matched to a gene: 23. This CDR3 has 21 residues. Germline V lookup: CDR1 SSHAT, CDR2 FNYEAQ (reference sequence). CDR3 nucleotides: TGTGCCAGCAGCTTCAATTATCGGCTATACCCTAACAGGGGAATCAATCAGCCCCAGCATTTT. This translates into CASSFNYRLYPNRGINQPQHF.

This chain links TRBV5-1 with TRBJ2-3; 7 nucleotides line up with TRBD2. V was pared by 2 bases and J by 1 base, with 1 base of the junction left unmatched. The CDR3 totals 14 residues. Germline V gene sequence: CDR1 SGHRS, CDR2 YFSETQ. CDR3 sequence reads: CASSLTSGTDTQYF. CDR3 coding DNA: TGCGCCAGCAGCTTAACTAGCGGCACAGATACGCAGTATTTT.

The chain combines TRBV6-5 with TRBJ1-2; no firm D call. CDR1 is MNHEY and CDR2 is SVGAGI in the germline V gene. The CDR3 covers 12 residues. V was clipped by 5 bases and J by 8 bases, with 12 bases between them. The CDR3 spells CASSQTNGGYTF. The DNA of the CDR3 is TGTGCCAGCAGTCAGACCAACGGGGGCTACACCTTC.

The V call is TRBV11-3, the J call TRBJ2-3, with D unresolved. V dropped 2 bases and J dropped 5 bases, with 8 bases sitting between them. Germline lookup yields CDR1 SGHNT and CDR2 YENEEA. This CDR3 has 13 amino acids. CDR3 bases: TGTGCCAGCAGCTTAACAGAACTAGATACGCAGTATTTT. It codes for CASSLTELDTQYF.

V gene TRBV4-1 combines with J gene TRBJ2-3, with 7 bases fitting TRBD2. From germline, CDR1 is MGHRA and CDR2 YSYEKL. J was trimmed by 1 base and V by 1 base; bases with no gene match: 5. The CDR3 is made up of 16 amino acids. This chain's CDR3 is CASSQVGGSRTDTQYF. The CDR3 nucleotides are TGCGCCAGCAGCCAAGTGGGCGGGAGCCGCACAGATACGCAGTATTTT.

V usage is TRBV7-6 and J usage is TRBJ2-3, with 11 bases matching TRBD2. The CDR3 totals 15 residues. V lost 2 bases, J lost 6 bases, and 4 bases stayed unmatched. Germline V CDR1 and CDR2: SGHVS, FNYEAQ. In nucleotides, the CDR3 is TGTGCCAGCAGCTTATATAGCGGGGGGGCCGATACGCAGTATTTT. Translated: CASSLYSGGADTQYF.

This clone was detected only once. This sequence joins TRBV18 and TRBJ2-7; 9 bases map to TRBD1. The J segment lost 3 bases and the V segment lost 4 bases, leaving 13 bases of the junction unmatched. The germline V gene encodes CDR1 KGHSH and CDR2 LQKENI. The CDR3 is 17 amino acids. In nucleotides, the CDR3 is TGTGCCAGCTCACGCGCCGAAACCGGGACAGGGTACTACGAGCAGTACTTC. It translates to CASSRAETGTGYYEQYF.

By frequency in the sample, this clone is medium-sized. The CDR3 DNA follows: TGTGCCAGTACTCCCCCGGGGGGCGGACAAGAGACCCAGTACTTC. Translated, it gives CASTPPGGGQETQYF. The chain links TRBV19 to TRBJ2-5; D is perhaps TRBD2 (7 bases). Germline assignment: CDR1 LNHDA and CDR2 SQIVND (reference sequence). The CDR3 covers 15 residues. Trimming took off 7 bases at V and 2 bases at J, with 17 bases between the two ends.

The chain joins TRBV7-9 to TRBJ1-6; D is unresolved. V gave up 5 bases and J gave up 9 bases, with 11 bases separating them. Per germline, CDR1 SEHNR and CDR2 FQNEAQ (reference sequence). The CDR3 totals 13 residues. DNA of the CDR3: TGTGCCAGCAGCCCGGACTTGGTTTCACCCCTCCACTTT. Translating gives CASSPDLVSPLHF.